Presented here are 12 T cell receptor beta chains from one specimen sequenced in a study of blood T cell repertoires in COVID-19. Sequencing was performed with immunoSEQ multiplex PCR; in TCRdb, only in-frame clones are kept and a portion is missing. The sample yields roughly 140,000 clones, 80% seen once. The sequenced sample consisted of peripheral blood. These receptors originate from a man aged 65 to 85 who had recovered from COVID-19.

This rearrangement joins TRBV19 to TRBJ2-2, with D possibly matching TRBD2 (6 bases). This CDR3 is built from 14 residues. The germline V gene has CDR1 LNHDA and CDR2 SQIVND (reference sequence). Trimming cost V 5 bases and J 4 bases, with 11 bases left between them. The CDR3 loop is CASSSLASTGELFF. The CDR3 nucleotides read TGTGCCAGTAGTTCCCTAGCGAGCACCGGGGAGCTGTTTTTT.

This clone was seen at least ten times. The rearrangement links TRBV27 to TRBJ2-3; perhaps TRBD1 as D (5 bases). This CDR3 has 15 residues. Germline V gene sequence: CDR1 MNHEY, CDR2 SMNVEV (reference sequence). V was pared by 8 bases and J by 1 base, with 16 bases between. CDR3 sequence reads: CASSQGRTRTDTQYF. The CDR3 DNA is TGTGCCAGCTCCCAGGGAAGGACACGCACAGATACGCAGTATTTT.

The chain joins TRBV9 to TRBJ2-7; D is perhaps TRBD1 (5 bases). The V and J ends lost 0 bases and 0 bases respectively, with 10 bases between them. CDR3 length equals 15 residues. Germline CDR1 SGDLS, CDR2 YYNGEE. The chain's CDR3 is CASSVGTGSSYEQYF. The DNA of the CDR3 is TGTGCCAGCAGCGTAGGTACAGGAAGCTCCTACGAGCAGTACTTC.

A few counts support this clone. This sequence joins TRBV4-1 and TRBJ2-1; D might be TRBD2 (6 bases). The CDR3 spans 14 residues. Looked up from germline, CDR1 is MGHRA and CDR2 is YSYEKL. Trimming removed 4 bases from V and 3 bases from J, with 10 bases in between. CDR3 nucleotide sequence: TGCGCCAGCAGCCCGGGCGGGATCTACAATGAGCAGTTCTTC. This translates into CASSPGGIYNEQFF.

The DNA for the CDR3 is TGTGCCAGCAGCCCGACAGGGGGCGCAGGGACTGAAGCTTTCTTT. It specifies CASSPTGGAGTEAFF. The V and J genes are TRBV7-3 and TRBJ1-1; the match to TRBD1 covers 10 bases. Trimming removed 5 bases from V and 5 bases from J; junction bases left unmatched: 8. The CDR3 contains 15 residues. Germline V lookup: CDR1 SGHTA, CDR2 FQGTGA.

This sequence joins TRBV6-2 or TRBV6-3 and TRBJ2-1; D perhaps matches TRBD2 (6 bases). V lost 6 bases and J 1 base, leaving 13 bases between the germline ends. The CDR3 runs to 15 residues. Germline V CDR1 and CDR2: MNHEY, SVGEGT. CDR3 region: CASRYTGGSYNEQFF. As DNA, the CDR3 is TGTGCCAGCAGATACACCGGGGGATCCTACAATGAGCAGTTCTTC.

This chain connects TRBV2 to TRBJ2-7, with 7 positions matching TRBD2. Germline CDR1 reads SNHLY; CDR2 reads FYNNEI. CDR3 length: 15 residues. J lost 5 bases, V lost 7 bases, and 14 bases had no gene match. The CDR3 spells CASMKEGGSVNEQYF. The CDR3 DNA reads as TGTGCCAGCATGAAGGAGGGCGGGAGCGTGAACGAGCAGTACTTC. The complete variable domain, with remaining parts taken from reference TRBV2 and TRBJ2-7, reads EPEVTQTPSHQVTQMGQEVILRCVPISNHLYFYWYRQILGQKVEFLVSFYNNEISEKSEIFDDQFSVERPDGSNFTLKIRSTKLEDSAMYFCASMKEGGSVNEQYFGPGTRLTVT.

The DNA of the CDR3 is TGTGCCAGCAGCGGAGGGCTCCTCAATGAGCAGTTCTTC. This sequence encodes CASSGGLLNEQFF. The rearrangement joins TRBV9 to TRBJ2-1, with a weak D call TRBD2 (5 bases). CDR3 length: 13 residues. The V end lost 3 bases, the J end lost 6 bases, and 10 bases lay between the germline ends. Germline V lookup: CDR1 SGDLS, CDR2 YYNGEE.

The genes are TRBV16 and TRBJ2-7; D might be TRBD2 (5 bases). The CDR3 spans 13 residues. Germline CDR1 is KGHSY and CDR2 is FQNENV. The germline V and J ends were trimmed by 2 bases and 7 bases, with 12 bases remaining between them. For the CDR3, the DNA is TGTGCCAGCAGCCAACTGACACCGGGGGAGCAGTACTTC. As protein: CASSQLTPGEQYF.

This chain uses TRBV7-9 with TRBJ1-1; D is uncertain. Germline lookup yields CDR1 SEHNR and CDR2 FQNEAQ (reference sequence). The CDR3 is 16 residues long. V lost 4 bases and J 5 bases, leaving 20 bases between the germline ends. DNA for the CDR3: TGTGCCAGCAGCTCCGAGTTAGGTAGAGGATTAACTGAAGCTTTCTTT. Translating it yields CASSSELGRGLTEAFF.

The chain links TRBV5-4 to TRBJ1-1; 9 nucleotides align to TRBD1. This CDR3 is 17 amino acids long. V trimming: 4 bases; J trimming: 4 bases; junction bases outside the gene matches: 14. The germline V gene encodes CDR1 SGHNT and CDR2 YYREEE (reference sequence). CDR3 loop: CASSTATGGVGSTEAFF. The CDR3 DNA sequence: TGTGCCAGCAGCACCGCAACAGGGGGCGTCGGGAGCACTGAAGCTTTCTTT.

V is TRBV18 and J is TRBJ2-7; 10 positions agree with TRBD2. Germline V CDR1 and CDR2: KGHSH, LQKENI. The CDR3 extends over 15 amino acids. The junction had 6 bases not matched to a gene; V was cut back by 3 bases and J by 4 bases. The CDR3 protein is CASSPGAGGPYEQYF. The CDR3 nucleotides read TGTGCCAGCTCACCGGGAGCGGGAGGGCCGTACGAGCAGTACTTC.